The T cell receptor beta chain under discussion was sequenced for a study of blood T cell repertoires in COVID-19 (dated by TCRdb to the early 2020s). In the study overall: Collaborator samples came from the United States, Italy and Spain and covered acute and convalescent phases of COVID-19. The repertoires were made available in a free public database intended to serve as a resource for research on the immune response to SARS-CoV-2. The prospective study material was composed of cDNA or gDNA derived from T cells, B-cell-depleted T cells, or PBMCs. Samples came from the ongoing ImmuneRACE study (first 160 participants) plus 1,254 subjects from 6 global collaborators. Where HLA class I and class II types were available, the types were taken from metadata supplied by the sample provider, not from assay-based typing. Deeply sampled blood TCRbeta repertoires from subjects exposed to, actively infected with, or recovered from COVID-19 were included in the dataset. A de-identified subject ID, COVID-19 status, age in years and sex were almost always included in the sample metadata. What the research found in general, with its limitations: Clinical and demographic metadata were provided uncurated, with the amount varying by source and participant.

TCRbeta CDR3 regions were amplified from genomic DNA by means of the immunoSEQ Assay, a bias-controlled multiplex PCR. The original methods were these. The number of nucleated cells in each sample was estimated from the amplification of reference gene primers within the assay. To quantify the absolute abundance of each unique TCRbeta CDR3 rearrangement, sequence reads were collapsed and filtered. For each sample, productive Simpson clonality was calculated as the square root of Simpson's diversity index across productive rearrangements. Drawn from immuneACCESS, this table holds only the in-frame rearrangements with V and J called that TCRdb kept. Clones are partly lost; checked studies trace under half to an unresolved V gene and leave the rest unexplained. From that table come the V and J calls and clone size; the DNA was used to work out D and trimming. The sample has roughly 80,000 clones on record, 65% to 85% of them singletons. The ten largest clones take up approximately 15% of the sample.

The collaborating institutions used their own protocols to collect whole blood in K2EDTA tubes. For TCRbeta analysis, collaborators shipped samples as frozen whole blood, isolated PBMCs, or DNA extracted from either of those sample types. The germline V end is reduced by 0 bases and the J end by 7 bases; junction bases left unmatched: 7. The germline V gene supplies CDR1 SGHRS and CDR2 YFSETQ. Its CDR3 holds 15 amino acids, cysteine through phenylalanine. Solely the CDR3 DNA is kept, with 45 bases framed from the first base. To note about this clone: Its antigen specificity is not known. No quality values exist for individual bases; no much larger clone is one base distant.

This chain is built from TRBV5-1 and TRBJ2-7; 10 junctional bases match TRBD1. The sample consisted of peripheral blood. The TCR sequence derives from a man in his 70s with active or convalescent COVID-19. CDR3 reads: CASSLEGTGVKEQYF. In nucleotide form, the sequence is TGCGCCAGCAGCTTGGAGGGGACAGGGGTGAAAGAGCAGTACTTC.